This T cell receptor beta chain was sequenced in a study of response to subunit inactivated influenza vaccine. Study-level findings and limits: A suggestion made by the authors is that each seasonal influenza vaccination recruits few new T cells.

On this clonotype: Its antigen is undetermined.

The ends were cut back, 3 bases at V and 3 bases at J, with 11 bases in the middle. The CDR3 covers 15 residues. Germline lookup yields CDR1 MNHNS and CDR2 SASEGT. From the RT-PCR reads, TCRdb called clonotypes with MiXCR, one entry per CDR3 protein. Of just under 550,000 distinct CDR3 sequences listed, roughly 23% are singletons. This sample also belongs to another study, concerning T cells expressing NK-cell markers. From that paper: Template switching by 5'RACE with UMIs generated the TCR beta cDNA. Restriction of sorting to alpha-beta TCR T cells was accomplished in several experiments using an anti-gamma-delta TCR antibody.

The receptor was derived from a man in his fifties who received an inactivated influenza vaccine. The sequencing used CD4+ T cells sorted from PBMCs, collected approximately 13 days after vaccination. V gene TRBV6-1 combines with J gene TRBJ2-2, with D possibly called TRBD1 or TRBD2 (5 bases each). The CDR3 nucleotides read TGTGCCAGCAGTGACATGGGGGTTGACACCGGGGAGCTGTTTTTT. It yields the protein CASSDMGVDTGELFF.